These 9 T cell receptor beta chains came from one sample sequenced in a study of PD-1 blockade in classical Hodgkin lymphoma. All the patients suffered relapse after autologous stem cell transplantation, and brentuximab vedotin exposure differed. Only in-frame clones appear in the TCRdb table, and some are missing; sequencing was by immunoSEQ multiplex PCR. This sample has 14,000 or so clones, with about 83% found just once. The sample here was peripheral blood mononuclear cells (PBMCs), taken at baseline. All receptors come from a human donor with classical Hodgkin lymphoma.

In this sample, this clone turned up once. This chain uses TRBV5-1 with TRBJ2-5; 12 bases align to TRBD2. CDR3 length: 15 residues. CDR1 and CDR2 from the germline V gene are SGHRS and YFSETQ. V trimming: 2 bases; J trimming: 1 base; junction bases outside the gene matches: 0. Here the CDR3 reads CASSLLAGGQETQYF. CDR3 in DNA: TGCGCCAGCAGCTTACTAGCGGGGGGCCAAGAGACCCAGTACTTC.

Details on this clone: At one end the junction does not follow the germline gene, possibly because of a read error. V usage is TRBV7-7 and J usage is TRBJ1-2; D unclear. In germline, CDR1 is SSHAT, CDR2 FNYEAQ (reference sequence). This CDR3 contains 11 residues. The CDR3 region has the DNA TGTGCTAGCAGCGGTGTAGAGGGCTACACCTTC. This encodes CASSGVEGYTF.

V gene TRBV6-5 combines with J gene TRBJ2-5; D may correspond to TRBD1 or TRBD2 (5 bases each). V was cut by 7 bases and J by 11 bases, with 17 bases left in between. The CDR3 is 12 residues long. In germline, CDR1 is MNHEY, CDR2 SVGAGI. In DNA, the CDR3 is TGTGCCAGCAAGCAGCCCCTAGGGGAGCAGTACTTC. Its translation is CASKQPLGEQYF.

The chain links TRBV21-1 to TRBJ2-7; the DNA was not compared with TRBD2, the D call given in the table. TRBV21-1 is termed a pseudogene. This CDR3 comprises 15 residues. The CDR3 is CASSKAREGSEEQYF. The CDR3 nucleotides read TGTGCCAGCAGCAAAGCGAGGGAGGGATCTGAGGAGCAGTACTTC.

In its sample, this clone was seen once. The J gene is TRBJ1-1, the V gene TRBV16; no clear D. The length of the CDR3 is 15 residues. Germline-derived CDR1 and CDR2 are KGHSY and FQNENV. Trimming took off 1 base at V and 3 bases at J, with 12 bases between the two ends. The CDR3 nucleotides read TGTGCCAGCAGCCAATTAGAGGCAGGAGACACTGAAGCTTTCTTT. This gives the protein CASSQLEAGDTEAFF.

V usage is TRBV5-6 and J usage is TRBJ1-6; 7 positions agree with TRBD1. Per the germline V gene, CDR1 is SGHDT and CDR2 is YYEEEE. The CDR3 spans 14 residues. Trimming at V came to 5 bases and at J to 8 bases, leaving 7 bases not matched to a gene. CDR3 nucleotides: TGTGCCAGCAGGTACAGGGGCAGCGATTCACCCCTCCACTTT. Translation: CASRYRGSDSPLHF.

The V gene is TRBV6-5, the J gene TRBJ1-3; TRBD1 might be the D (5 bases). This CDR3 spans 13 amino acids. CDR1 is MNHEY and CDR2 is SVGAGI in the germline V gene. Trimming removed 8 bases at V and 4 bases at J, with 12 bases between. The CDR3 region is CASRGAGGNTIYF. The DNA for the CDR3 is TGTGCCAGCCGAGGGGCAGGGGGAAACACCATATATTTT.

The CDR3 here is CASSPDARGNEKLFF. The DNA for the CDR3 is TGTGCCAGCAGCCCTGATGCAAGGGGGAATGAAAAACTGTTTTTT. This chain uses TRBV9 with TRBJ1-4, with a weak D call TRBD1 (6 bases). Germline CDR1 and CDR2: SGDLS and YYNGEE. CDR3 length: 15 residues. V was pared by 4 bases and J by 5 bases, with 15 bases between. Full variable domain (missing parts from reference TRBV9 and TRBJ1-4): DSGVTQTPKHLITATGQRVTLRCSPRSGDLSVYWYQQSLDQGLQFLIQYYNGEERAKGNILERFSAQQFPDLHSELNLSSLELGDSALYFCASSPDARGNEKLFFGSGTQLSVL.

The chain links TRBV5-1 to TRBJ2-5, with 8 bases identical to TRBD1. The CDR3 is 16 amino acids. Germline CDR1 is SGHRS and CDR2 is YFSETQ. The ends lost 1 base at V and 2 bases at J; junction bases unmatched: 7. The CDR3 region is CASSLRPRGQQETQYF. The DNA for the CDR3 is TGCGCCAGCAGCTTGCGTCCCAGGGGGCAGCAAGAGACCCAGTACTTC.